This TCR beta chain emerged from a study of cytomegalovirus exposure and HLA in healthy donors. Findings and caveats of the study: The CMV antigen specificity of a few CMV-associated chains was confirmed through in vitro analysis. It was found in a later analysis that first-cohort TCR clusters tended to co-occur in the 130 or so validation repertoires. Most TCR sequences showed up rarely, but some public TCRs showed up in many donors.

Only in-frame clones appear in the TCRdb table, and some are missing; sequencing was by immunoSEQ multiplex PCR. Among some 180,000 clones listed, approximately 86% were seen once. Note on this clone: No antigen is known for it.

Germline V gene lookup returns CDR1 MNHEY and CDR2 SVGAGI. The ends were cut back, 3 bases at V and 6 bases at J, with 12 bases in the middle. The CDR3 has 14 residues. The sample taken for sequencing was PBMCs. The sequence came from a man aged 25 to 40 in good health and CMV-seropositive. The V gene is TRBV6-5, the J gene TRBJ2-1; no clear D. CDR3 sequence: CASSYRLPTNEQFF. The DNA of the CDR3 is TGTGCCAGCAGTTATCGGCTACCTACCAATGAGCAGTTCTTC.